One and the same sample provided the 20 T cell receptor beta chains below, sequenced in a study of vaccination effects on CD4 cells after COVID-19. Antigens for these TCRs are unknown. Sequencing used immunoSEQ multiplex PCR; TCRdb keeps in-frame clones, though not all of them. In the table there are more than 40,000 clones, around 77% of which are singletons. Before sequencing, viral peptide pools were used by the ViraFEST assay to expand antigen-specific CD4+ T cells. Scientists isolated CD4+ T cells after an approximately 9-day culture period ended. Nobody among the vaccine recipients had prior SARS-CoV-2 infection (nucleocapsid antibodies were negative). Material: CD4+ T cells from PBMCs cultured with SARS-CoV-2 spike peptides, obtained before COVID-19 vaccination. The receptors here all came from a human donor who received a COVID-19 vaccine.

V and J are TRBV6-5 and TRBJ2-1; TRBD1 matches at 9 bases. Germline trimming cut 8 bases from V and 3 bases from J; bases unmatched to any gene: 8. The CDR3 extends over 15 amino acids. CDR1 and CDR2 (germline): MNHEY, SVGAGI. This CDR3 reads CASSSGTGFYNEQFF. CDR3 DNA sequence: TGTGCCAGCTCCTCGGGGACAGGGTTCTACAATGAGCAGTTCTTC.

The rearrangement joins TRBV30 to TRBJ1-2; D gene uncertain. V dropped 2 bases and J dropped 3 bases, with 25 bases sitting between them. The germline CDR1 and CDR2 sequences are GTSNPN and SVGIG (reference sequence). The CDR3 extends over 18 amino acids. In DNA form, the CDR3 reads TGTGCCTGGAGTACCCCTTTGAGGTTACGGGTTCGCGACTATGGCTACACCTTC. Amino acid sequence: CAWSTPLRLRVRDYGYTF. The variable domain in full, completed from reference TRBV30 and TRBJ1-2, reads SQTIHQWPATLVQPVGSPLSLECTVEGTSNPNLYWYRQAAGRGLQLLFYSVGIGQISSEVPQNLSASRPQDRQFILSSKKLLLSDSGFYLCAWSTPLRLRVRDYGYTFGSGTRLTVV.

In this sample, this clone turned up once. The genes are TRBV5-1 and TRBJ2-2, with 7 bases lining up with TRBD1. Per the germline V gene, CDR1 is SGHRS and CDR2 is YFSETQ. This CDR3 region has 15 residues. Unmatched junction bases numbered 1, after V lost 2 bases and J lost 0 bases. The CDR3 coding sequence is TGCGCCAGCAGCTTCGGGACAGCGAACACCGGGGAGCTGTTTTTT. Translating it yields CASSFGTANTGELFF.

This clone was counted only a few times. J is TRBJ2-2 and V is TRBV19; D might be TRBD1 or TRBD2, each matching 5 bases. Germline assignment: CDR1 LNHDA and CDR2 SQIVND (reference sequence). V was pared by 8 bases and J by 3 bases, with 10 bases between. This CDR3 spans 13 amino acids. The CDR3 protein is CASGGRDTGELFF. The DNA of the CDR3 is TGTGCCAGTGGAGGCAGGGACACCGGGGAGCTGTTTTTT. Full variable domain (remainder filled in from reference TRBV19 and TRBJ2-2): DGGITQSPKYLFRKEGQNVTLSCEQNLNHDAMYWYRQDPGQGLRLIYYSQIVNDFQKGDIAEGYSVSREKKESFPLTVTSAQKNPTAFYLCASGGRDTGELFFGEGSRLTVL.

The chain is built from TRBV10-1 and TRBJ2-5; D is unresolved. The CDR3 is 15 amino acids. V dropped 0 bases and J dropped 5 bases, with 13 bases sitting between them. CDR1 WNHNN and CDR2 SYGVQD come from the germline V gene (reference sequence). CDR3 residues: CASSESAAARETQYF. The CDR3, as DNA: TGCGCCAGCAGTGAGTCGGCAGCCGCCAGGGAGACCCAGTACTTC.

This chain connects TRBV20-1 to TRBJ2-7; either TRBD1 or TRBD2 may supply D (6 bases each). Trimming took 1 base from V and 10 from J, leaving 11 bases between them. Germline CDR1 DFQATT, CDR2 SNEGSKA (reference sequence). This CDR3 is built from 11 residues. CDR3 loop: CSARGKGGQYV. The DNA for the CDR3 is TGCAGTGCTAGAGGGAAGGGGGGCCAGTACGTC.

This chain joins TRBV7-3 and TRBJ2-5, with TRBD2 as a possible D gene (6 bases). The CDR3 extends over 15 amino acids. Trimming left V 8 bases short and J 1 base short, with 17 bases between. The germline V gene encodes CDR1 SGHTA and CDR2 FQGTGA. The chain's CDR3 is CASSPMGRSQETQYF. For the CDR3, the DNA is TGTGCCAGCTCTCCTATGGGGAGGAGCCAAGAGACCCAGTACTTC.

The gene calls are TRBV18 and TRBJ2-5; 8 bases are shared with TRBD2. CDR1 KGHSH and CDR2 LQKENI come from the germline V gene. CDR3 length: 14 amino acids. V shed 3 bases, J shed 1 base, and the junction held 1 base outside the gene matches. In DNA, the CDR3 is TGTGCCAGCTCACCGCGGGGGGCCCAAGAGACCCAGTACTTC. Protein: CASSPRGAQETQYF.

The CDR3 reads CASSTAVARETQYF. CDR3 nucleotide sequence: TGTGCCAGCAGCACCGCCGTTGCGCGGGAGACCCAGTACTTC. The chain has TRBV28 and TRBJ2-5; D gene unclear. V shed 6 bases and J shed 5 bases, with 16 bases lying between them. The CDR3 has 14 amino acids. The germline CDR1 and CDR2 sequences are MDHEN and SYDVKM.

The chain recombines TRBV7-6 with TRBJ2-3, with D possibly being TRBD1 (5 bases). Trimming took off 1 base at V and 1 base at J, with 12 bases between the two ends. Germline CDR1 and CDR2: SGHVS and FNYEAQ. The CDR3 extends over 16 amino acids. The chain's CDR3 is CASSLGGSLRTDTQYF. As DNA, the CDR3 is TGTGCCAGCAGCTTAGGGGGCTCGCTCCGCACAGATACGCAGTATTTT.

The chain recombines TRBV7-9 with TRBJ2-2, with TRBD1 as a possible D gene (6 bases). Trimming took off 6 bases at V and 1 base at J, with 9 bases between the two ends. The CDR3 contains 14 residues. Germline CDR1 reads SEHNR; CDR2 reads FQNEAQ (reference sequence). The chain's CDR3 is CASSRGQNTGELFF. The CDR3 DNA follows: TGTGCCAGCAGTCGGGGACAGAACACCGGGGAGCTGTTTTTT.

The chain uses TRBV20-1 and TRBJ2-3; TRBD1 is a possible D gene (5 bases). Germline V lookup: CDR1 DFQATT, CDR2 SNEGSKA (reference sequence). The CDR3 contains 13 residues. The V end lost 3 bases, the J end lost 5 bases, and 12 bases lay between the germline ends. The CDR3 loop reads CSASFQGLDTQYF. Written as DNA, the CDR3 is TGCAGTGCTAGTTTCCAGGGTTTAGATACGCAGTATTTT.

The V gene is TRBV6-5, the J gene TRBJ2-7, with D perhaps TRBD1 or TRBD2 (7 bases each). CDR3 length equals 14 residues. The germline V gene encodes CDR1 MNHEY and CDR2 SVGAGI. The ends were cut back, 7 bases at V and 2 bases at J, with 15 bases in the middle. The CDR3: CASKGAGATYEQYV. CDR3 in DNA: TGTGCCAGCAAGGGGGCGGGGGCCACCTACGAGCAGTACGTC.

Only one count was recorded for this clone. V and J are TRBV12-3 or TRBV12-4 and TRBJ2-5; D ambiguous. V gave up 2 bases and J gave up 2 bases, with 6 bases separating them. CDR3 length equals 13 residues. CDR3 sequence: CASSLIKQETQYF. In DNA, the CDR3 is TGTGCCAGCAGTTTAATAAAACAAGAGACCCAGTACTTC.

Note on this clone: Distinct nucleotide sequences in the sample also encode this CDR3. The chain couples TRBV5-1 to TRBJ2-3; perhaps TRBD1 as D (6 bases). The CDR3 consists of 14 residues. The germline CDR1 and CDR2 sequences are SGHRS and YFSETQ. V dropped 1 base and J dropped 1 base, with 7 bases sitting between them. This chain's CDR3 is CASSLSGGTDTQYF. As DNA, the CDR3 is TGCGCCAGCAGCTTGTCAGGGGGCACAGATACGCAGTATTTT.

In this sample, this clone turned up once. The chain's CDR3 is CASRRTVNTEAFF. The CDR3 region has the DNA TGTGCCAGCAGGCGTACGGTGAACACTGAAGCTTTCTTT. The chain links TRBV21-1 to TRBJ1-1. TRBV21-1 represents a pseudogene. The length of the CDR3 is 13 residues.

V gene TRBV5-5 combines with J gene TRBJ1-1; no definite D call. The CDR3 length is 13 residues. V was cut by 2 bases and J by 5 bases, with 10 bases left in between. The germline V gene encodes CDR1 SGHKS and CDR2 YYEKEE (reference sequence). This CDR3 is CASSFARGTEAFF. For the CDR3, the DNA is TGTGCCAGCAGCTTTGCCCGGGGTACTGAAGCTTTCTTT.

V and J are TRBV24-1 and TRBJ2-3; D is unclear. Trimming stripped 2 bases from V and 7 bases from J, with 9 bases between. This CDR3 is built from 13 residues. The germline V gene encodes CDR1 KGHDR and CDR2 SFDVKD. CDR3 sequence reads: CATSDSYSNTQYF. CDR3 bases: TGTGCCACCAGTGATTCTTACAGCAATACGCAGTATTTT.

V is TRBV2 and J is TRBJ2-5, with D perhaps TRBD1 (6 bases). Trimming cost V 6 bases and J 1 base, with 9 bases left between them. The V gene's germline CDR1 is SNHLY and CDR2 FYNNEI. The CDR3 length is 13 residues. The CDR3 DNA follows: TGTGCCAGCAGCACAGGGATCCAAGAGACCCAGTACTTC. Translation gives CASSTGIQETQYF.

V usage is TRBV10-3 and J usage is TRBJ1-5, with 8 bases aligning to TRBD1. The CDR3 length is 15 residues. The junction had 6 bases not matched to a gene; V was cut back by 6 bases and J by 2 bases. Germline V gene lookup returns CDR1 ENHRY and CDR2 SYGVKD. DNA for the CDR3: TGTGCCATCAGACCGACAGGGGATGGCAATCAGCCCCAGCATTTT. This gives the protein CAIRPTGDGNQPQHF.